Below are 32 T cell receptor beta chains sequenced from a single sample in a study of response to subunit inactivated influenza vaccine. One entry per CDR3 protein, called by TCRdb with MiXCR from the RT-PCR reads. The sample includes approximately 490,000 distinct CDR3 sequences, around 7.9% seen only once; the top ten take approximately 14%. Here the sequenced sample was PBMCs from blood, taken roughly 24 months after vaccination. The receptors shown here come from a man aged 45-69 years who received an inactivated influenza vaccine.

The table lists this clonotype with a few counts. The chain carries TRBV6-5 and TRBJ2-3; 10 nucleotides line up with TRBD2. Per the germline V gene, CDR1 is MNHEY and CDR2 is SVGAGI. Germline trimming cut 0 bases from V and 2 bases from J; bases unmatched to any gene: 2. The CDR3 spans 16 residues. CDR3 bases: TGTGCCAGCAGTTACTCGAGCGGGAGGGCCACAGATACGCAGTATTTT. It translates to CASSYSSGRATDTQYF.

This clonotype was seen many times. This chain uses TRBV12-3 or TRBV12-4 with TRBJ1-1; D is perhaps TRBD1 (5 bases). The CDR3 is 14 residues long. V was trimmed by 3 bases and J by 5 bases, leaving 13 bases between them. In DNA form, the CDR3 reads TGTGCCAGCAGTTTGAGTGTCGGGGGTACTGAAGCTTTCTTT. This gives the protein CASSLSVGGTEAFF.

This chain joins TRBV10-3 and TRBJ1-3, with D maybe TRBD1 (5 bases). The CDR3 has 14 residues. Germline CDR1 ENHRY, CDR2 SYGVKD. V was clipped by 11 bases and J by 0 bases, with 14 bases between them. The DNA for the CDR3 is TGTGCCTCCCTCCCTGGGGCCTCTGGAAACACCATATATTTT. It specifies CASLPGASGNTIYF.

The chain couples TRBV29-1 to TRBJ2-7; perhaps TRBD2 as D (5 bases). The ends were cut back, 3 bases at V and 0 bases at J, with 15 bases in the middle. Germline V gene sequence: CDR1 SQVTM, CDR2 ANQGSEA. The CDR3 sequence is 15 residues long. Written as DNA, the CDR3 is TGCAGCGTTGAGGGTCAGGAGGAAACCTCCTACGAGCAGTACTTC. This sequence encodes CSVEGQEETSYEQYF.

The V gene is TRBV5-6, the J gene TRBJ1-1; TRBD1 matches at 9 bases. The CDR3 runs to 15 residues. The germline V gene encodes CDR1 SGHDT and CDR2 YYEEEE. Unmatched junction bases numbered 8, after V lost 3 bases and J lost 5 bases. CDR3 residues: CASSSGTGLRTEAFF. CDR3 in DNA: TGTGCCAGCAGCTCGGGGACAGGGTTAAGGACTGAAGCTTTCTTT.

This clonotype has ten or more counts. The chain combines TRBV20-1 with TRBJ1-1, with D maybe TRBD1 (6 bases). Germline V CDR1 and CDR2: DFQATT, SNEGSKA (reference sequence). V lost 3 bases and J lost 4, with 15 bases in between. The CDR3 extends over 14 amino acids. CDR3: CSASRGSGVTEAFF. In DNA form, the CDR3 reads TGCAGTGCTAGTCGCGGATCAGGGGTCACTGAAGCTTTCTTT.

The rearrangement joins TRBV18 to TRBJ2-3; the match to TRBD2 covers 10 bases. The V gene end was trimmed by 7 bases and the J gene end by 8 bases; junction bases not matched to a gene: 9. The CDR3 contains 14 residues. The germline gives CDR1 KGHSH, CDR2 LQKENI. CDR3: CASFPSGSISTQYF. The CDR3 coding sequence is TGTGCCAGCTTCCCTAGCGGGAGTATTTCTACGCAGTATTTT.

Here the CDR3 DNA reads TGTGCCAGCAGCCGGGACAGGGGGAACTACGAGCAGTACTTC. Translation: CASSRDRGNYEQYF. The chain employs TRBV11-1 and TRBJ2-7, with TRBD1 matching 11 bases. This CDR3 has 14 residues. The germline V gene encodes CDR1 SGHAT and CDR2 FQDESV (reference sequence). The trim removed 5 bases at V and 3 bases at J, leaving 3 bases unmatched.

This clonotype was seen a handful of times. The V and J genes are TRBV20-1 and TRBJ1-4, with 10 bases lining up with TRBD1. The CDR3 runs 14 residues. The germline V gene encodes CDR1 DFQATT and CDR2 SNEGSKA (reference sequence). J lost 7 bases, V lost 3 bases, and 5 bases had no gene match. In DNA, the CDR3 is TGCAGTGCTAGGGATGGGACAGGGGTTGAAAAACTGTTTTTT. Amino acids: CSARDGTGVEKLFF.

This clonotype was recorded at least ten times. This chain connects TRBV12-3 or TRBV12-4 to TRBJ1-1; tentatively, D is TRBD1 (5 bases). The CDR3 has 14 amino acids. Trimming cost V 3 bases and J 1 base, with 9 bases left between them. The CDR3 DNA sequence: TGTGCCAGCAGTTTTTCTGGGGGGAACACTGAAGCTTTCTTT. It codes for CASSFSGGNTEAFF.

The chain uses TRBV4-3 and TRBJ2-2; TRBD2 matches 8 bases. Looked up from germline, CDR1 is LGHNA and CDR2 is YSLEER. The CDR3 covers 15 residues. Trimming cost V 2 bases and J 3 bases; bases outside gene matches: 2. CDR3 DNA: TGCGCCAGCAGCCAAATAGCGGGGTACACCGGGGAGCTGTTTTTT. Translation: CASSQIAGYTGELFF.

This clonotype was seen only a few times. The gene calls are TRBV4-3 and TRBJ2-1; D is unclear. This CDR3 region has 14 residues. The ends were cut back, 1 base at V and 5 bases at J, with 9 bases in the middle. Germline V gene sequence: CDR1 LGHNA, CDR2 YSLEER. Here the CDR3 DNA reads TGCGCCAGCAGCCAAGTTGACTGGCACAATGAGCAGTTCTTC. It codes for CASSQVDWHNEQFF.

This clonotype was observed a few times. The chain recombines TRBV5-1 with TRBJ2-1, with D tentatively TRBD2 (5 bases). V lost 0 bases and J 0 bases, leaving 13 bases between the germline ends. Germline lookup yields CDR1 SGHRS and CDR2 YFSETQ. CDR3 size: 17 residues. This chain's CDR3 is CASSLGPLGSSYNEQFF. DNA for the CDR3: TGCGCCAGCAGCTTGGGGCCTCTTGGGAGCTCCTACAATGAGCAGTTCTTC. The full variable domain, its missing parts supplied by reference TRBV5-1 and TRBJ2-1, is KAGVTQTPRYLIKTRGQQVTLSCSPISGHRSVSWYQQTPGQGLQFLFEYFSETQRNKGNFPGRFSGRQFSNSRSEMNVSTLELGDSALYLCASSLGPLGSSYNEQFFGPGTRLTVL.

The chain joins TRBV6-2 or TRBV6-3 to TRBJ1-1; D is perhaps TRBD1 (5 bases). V was cut by 7 bases and J by 1 base, with 10 bases left in between. This CDR3 comprises 13 residues. Germline assignment: CDR1 MNHEY and CDR2 SVGEGT. The CDR3 DNA reads TGTGCCAGCAACCCGACAGAGAACACTGAAGCTTTCTTT. Its translation: CASNPTENTEAFF.

The chain uses TRBV20-1 and TRBJ2-5; possibly TRBD2 for D (5 bases). The CDR3 loop spans 13 amino acids. The germline gives CDR1 DFQATT, CDR2 SNEGSKA (reference sequence). Trimming stripped 3 bases from V and 5 bases from J, with 13 bases between. CDR3 region: CSASAKRGETQYF. CDR3 DNA sequence: TGCAGTGCTAGCGCAAAGCGAGGGGAGACCCAGTACTTC.

This clonotype was observed many times. The V call is TRBV2, the J call TRBJ2-2; possible D gene TRBD2, 6 bases. The CDR3 has 15 residues. V lost 2 bases to trimming and J lost 4 bases, with 11 bases between them. CDR1 is SNHLY and CDR2 is FYNNEI in the germline V gene. CDR3: CASSELAGFTGELFF. CDR3 sequence (DNA): TGTGCCAGCAGTGAACTGGCGGGGTTCACCGGGGAGCTGTTTTTT.

The chain links TRBV7-2 to TRBJ2-7, with 8 nucleotides matching TRBD1. Germline CDR1 is SGHTA and CDR2 is FQGNSA. V dropped 5 bases and J dropped 5; count of bases not matched to a gene: 8. The CDR3 runs 14 residues. Here the CDR3 DNA reads TGTGCCAGCAGCACAAGGACAGGGTTCCACGAGCAGTACTTC. Protein sequence: CASSTRTGFHEQYF.

This sequence joins TRBV20-1 and TRBJ1-5, with unresolved D. The CDR3 runs 15 residues. Germline CDR1 reads DFQATT; CDR2 reads SNEGSKA (reference sequence). The V end was cut by 5 bases, the J end by 1 base, with 15 bases between. The CDR3 DNA reads TGCAGTGCTCAAGTCAGGACGGGGAGCAATCAGCCCCAGCATTTT. Encoded protein: CSAQVRTGSNQPQHF.

The table lists this clonotype with many counts. V gene TRBV4-1 combines with J gene TRBJ2-3, with 10 bases matching TRBD2. This CDR3 has 19 residues. Trimming at V came to 0 bases and at J to 1 base, leaving 10 bases not matched to a gene. From germline, CDR1 is MGHRA and CDR2 YSYEKL. This chain's CDR3 is CASSQDVPSGGRRTDTQYF. The CDR3, as DNA: TGCGCCAGCAGCCAAGATGTCCCTAGCGGGGGCCGCCGCACAGATACGCAGTATTTT.

This clonotype has just a few counts. This chain connects TRBV6-5 to TRBJ2-1; TRBD1 or TRBD2 may be the D gene (5 bases each). Germline V gene data show CDR1 as MNHEY and CDR2 as SVGAGI. V shed 0 bases and J shed 5 bases, with 8 bases lying between them. The CDR3 is 14 residues long. As DNA, the CDR3 is TGTGCCAGCAGTTACTCGGGGACGAACAATGAGCAGTTCTTC. This sequence encodes CASSYSGTNNEQFF.

The sample holds many counts of this clonotype. The rearrangement links TRBV7-6 to TRBJ2-4; 10 bases line up with TRBD2. The CDR3 has 16 amino acids. With 1 base clipped from V and 7 bases from J, the junction kept 7 bases outside the gene matches. Germline lookup yields CDR1 SGHVS and CDR2 FNYEAQ. The CDR3: CASSLEASGSGNIQYF. As DNA, the CDR3 is TGTGCCAGCAGCTTAGAGGCTAGCGGGAGTGGGAACATTCAGTACTTC.

This clonotype was counted at least ten times. This chain connects TRBV12-3 or TRBV12-4 to TRBJ2-3; 8 nucleotides match TRBD1. The CDR3 loop spans 16 amino acids. V lost 5 bases and J lost 0; bases outside the gene matches: 7. The CDR3 sequence: CASSRDRGLSTDTQYF. Written as DNA, the CDR3 is TGTGCCAGCAGTCGCGACAGGGGCCTAAGCACAGATACGCAGTATTTT.

The chain combines TRBV12-3 or TRBV12-4 with TRBJ2-6; D possibly uses TRBD1 or TRBD2 (7 bases each). The germline V and J ends were trimmed by 7 bases and 4 bases, with 17 bases remaining between them. This CDR3 has 16 residues. The CDR3 nucleotides read TGTGCCAGCACCCCAGGGGGGGCGGCGGGGGCCAACGTCCTGACTTTC. Its protein is CASTPGGAAGANVLTF.

This clonotype was seen more than once but under ten times. The V call is TRBV29-1, the J call TRBJ2-2; unclear D gene. The CDR3 runs 12 residues. V lost 4 bases and J 7 bases, leaving 10 bases between the germline ends. Germline V gene lookup returns CDR1 SQVTM and CDR2 ANQGSEA. DNA for the CDR3: TGCAGCGTTGTTTGGGATGGCGGGGAGCTGTTTTTT. As protein: CSVVWDGGELFF.

The chain joins TRBV10-3 to TRBJ2-7, with D tentatively TRBD1 (6 bases). CDR3 size: 15 residues. Germline CDR1 is ENHRY and CDR2 is SYGVKD. Trimming shortened V by 4 bases and J by 0 bases, and 13 bases separated the two germline ends. CDR3 amino acids: CAISASGTPSYEQYF. CDR3 bases: TGTGCCATCAGTGCCTCCGGGACACCCTCCTACGAGCAGTACTTC.

In this sample, this clonotype turned up a few times. The chain uses TRBV7-2 and TRBJ1-6; D remains unclear. CDR1 is SGHTA and CDR2 is FQGNSA in the germline V gene. This CDR3 is built from 14 residues. The V end lost 0 bases, the J end lost 10 bases, and 10 bases lay between the germline ends. As DNA, the CDR3 is TGTGCCAGCAGCTTAGCGTCCCTGAGGTCACCCCTCCACTTT. Translation: CASSLASLRSPLHF.

The table lists this clonotype with many counts. The genes are TRBV6-5 and TRBJ2-7; D could derive from TRBD1 or TRBD2 (5 bases each). The CDR3 consists of 12 residues. CDR1 and CDR2 from the germline V gene are MNHEY and SVGAGI. The V end lost 5 bases, the J end lost 4 bases, and 9 bases lay between the germline ends. CDR3: CASSGDGYEQYF. For the CDR3, the DNA is TGTGCCAGCAGTGGGGACGGGTACGAGCAGTACTTC.

This clonotype was seen only a few times. This chain uses TRBV6-2 or TRBV6-3 with TRBJ2-7; tentative D call: TRBD2 (6 bases). Germline lookup yields CDR1 MNHEY and CDR2 SVGEGT. The germline V and J ends were trimmed by 7 bases and 5 bases, with 18 bases remaining between them. The CDR3 runs 14 residues. CDR3 DNA: TGTGCCAGCACCCTCCCCCCGGGGGTCCACGAGCAGTACTTC. Encoded protein: CASTLPPGVHEQYF.

The V call is TRBV20-1, the J call TRBJ2-7, with TRBD2 as a possible D gene (5 bases). Germline loops: CDR1 DFQATT, CDR2 SNEGSKA (reference sequence). The germline V and J ends were trimmed by 3 bases and 2 bases, with 14 bases remaining between them. This CDR3 comprises 14 residues. CDR3 DNA sequence: TGCAGTGCTAGTAACGCGGGTACTACCTACGAGCAGTACTTC. Translated, it gives CSASNAGTTYEQYF.

This clonotype turned up a few times. The chain carries TRBV30 and TRBJ2-1; 10 positions agree with TRBD2. This CDR3 has 16 amino acids. The germline V gene has CDR1 GTSNPN and CDR2 SVGIG (reference sequence). The trim removed 1 base at V and 1 base at J, leaving 4 bases unmatched. The CDR3 DNA is TGTGCCTGGAGTGGGGTAGCGGGAGGATCCTACAATGAGCAGTTCTTC. It is translated as CAWSGVAGGSYNEQFF. Complete variable domain (other parts from reference TRBV30 and TRBJ2-1): SQTIHQWPATLVQPVGSPLSLECTVEGTSNPNLYWYRQAAGRGLQLLFYSVGIGQISSEVPQNLSASRPQDRQFILSSKKLLLSDSGFYLCAWSGVAGGSYNEQFFGPGTRLTVL.

This clonotype was counted only a few times. The genes are TRBV7-2 and TRBJ2-5; perhaps TRBD2 as D (6 bases). CDR1 and CDR2 (germline): SGHTA, FQGNSA. The CDR3 length is 16 residues. Trimming removed 1 base at V and 1 base at J, with 13 bases between. The CDR3: CASSLGQAGGQETQYF. The CDR3 DNA is TGTGCCAGCAGCTTAGGCCAGGCCGGGGGCCAAGAGACCCAGTACTTC.

CDR3 sequence reads: CASSFVGTGGFYEQYF. CDR3 sequence (DNA): TGTGCCAGCAGTTTTGTCGGGACAGGGGGTTTTTACGAGCAGTACTTC. This rearrangement joins TRBV27 to TRBJ2-7; 11 bases line up with TRBD1. CDR3 length: 16 residues. J was trimmed by 4 bases and V by 3 bases; bases with no gene match: 8. Germline V gene lookup returns CDR1 MNHEY and CDR2 SMNVEV (reference sequence).